This T cell receptor beta chain was obtained from a study of blood T cell repertoires in COVID-19. Study-wide context: Researchers got acute and convalescent COVID-19 samples from the United States, Italy and Spain. Sources were T cells, B-cell-depleted T cells, or PBMCs; the material itself was cDNA or gDNA.

Germline V gives CDR1 SGDLS, CDR2 YYNGEE. Trimming took 3 bases from V and 5 from J; bases not matched to a gene: 9. This CDR3 region has 17 residues. Generated by immunoSEQ multiplex PCR, the TCRdb table keeps only in-frame clones and is missing some. Among tens of thousands of clones listed, over 75% were seen once. Sequencing was carried out using peripheral blood. The chain combines TRBV9 with TRBJ2-2, with 11 bases identical to TRBD2. This clonotype originated in a woman over 75 with acute or convalescent COVID-19. CDR3 in DNA: TGTGCCAGCAGCGGGGGGACTAGCGGTTTGAAGACCGGGGAGCTGTTTTTT. It translates to CASSGGTSGLKTGELFF.